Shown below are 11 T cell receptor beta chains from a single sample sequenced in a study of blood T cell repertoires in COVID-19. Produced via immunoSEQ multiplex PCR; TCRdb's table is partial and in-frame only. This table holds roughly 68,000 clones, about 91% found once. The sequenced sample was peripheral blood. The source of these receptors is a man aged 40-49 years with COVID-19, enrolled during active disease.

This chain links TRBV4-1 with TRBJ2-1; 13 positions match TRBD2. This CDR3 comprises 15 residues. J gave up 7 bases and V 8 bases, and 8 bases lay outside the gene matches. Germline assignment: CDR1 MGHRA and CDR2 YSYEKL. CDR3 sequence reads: CASSRGLAGLNEQFF. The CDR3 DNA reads TGCGCCAGCTCCAGGGGACTAGCGGGGTTGAATGAGCAGTTCTTC.

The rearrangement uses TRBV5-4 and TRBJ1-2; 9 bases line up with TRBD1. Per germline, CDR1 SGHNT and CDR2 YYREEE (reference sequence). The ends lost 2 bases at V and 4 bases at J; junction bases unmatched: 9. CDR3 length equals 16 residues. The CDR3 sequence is CASSFRGQGLGYGYTF. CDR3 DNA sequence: TGTGCCAGCAGCTTTCGCGGACAGGGGCTTGGCTATGGCTACACCTTC.

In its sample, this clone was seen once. This CDR3 reads CASSLGGGGYGYTF. CDR3 bases: TGTGCCAGCAGCTTAGGAGGGGGCGGCTATGGCTACACCTTC. The rearrangement joins TRBV11-1 to TRBJ1-2, with TRBD1 matching over 7 bases. This CDR3 has 14 amino acids. Germline V CDR1 and CDR2: SGHAT, FQDESV (reference sequence). With V trimmed by 1 base and J by 4 bases, 3 bases remained unmatched.

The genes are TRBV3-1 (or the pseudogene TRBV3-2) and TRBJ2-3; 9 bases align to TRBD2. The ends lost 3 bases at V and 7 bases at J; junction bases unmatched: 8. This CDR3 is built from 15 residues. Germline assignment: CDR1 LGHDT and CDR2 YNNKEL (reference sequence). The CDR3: CASSHVVSGGNTQYF. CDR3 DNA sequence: TGTGCCAGCAGCCATGTAGTTAGCGGGGGAAATACGCAGTATTTT.

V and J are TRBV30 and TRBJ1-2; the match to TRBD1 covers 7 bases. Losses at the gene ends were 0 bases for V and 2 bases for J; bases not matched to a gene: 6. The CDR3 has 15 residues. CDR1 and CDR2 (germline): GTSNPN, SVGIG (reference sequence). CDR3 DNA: TGTGCCTGGAGTGTACCGGAGACAGGGAACTATGGCTACACCTTC. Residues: CAWSVPETGNYGYTF.

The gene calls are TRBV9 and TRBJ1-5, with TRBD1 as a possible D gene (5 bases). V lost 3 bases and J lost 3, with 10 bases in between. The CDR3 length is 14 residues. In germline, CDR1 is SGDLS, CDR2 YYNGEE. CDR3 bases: TGTGCCAGCAGCGCCCGACAGAACAATCAGCCCCAGCATTTT. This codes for CASSARQNNQPQHF.

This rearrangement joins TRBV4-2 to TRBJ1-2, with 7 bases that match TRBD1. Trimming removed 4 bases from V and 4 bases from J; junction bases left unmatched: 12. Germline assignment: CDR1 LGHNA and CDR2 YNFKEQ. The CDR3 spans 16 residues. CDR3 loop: CASSRGGAGGSYGYTF. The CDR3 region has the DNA TGTGCCAGCAGCCGCGGAGGGGCAGGGGGGAGCTATGGCTACACCTTC.

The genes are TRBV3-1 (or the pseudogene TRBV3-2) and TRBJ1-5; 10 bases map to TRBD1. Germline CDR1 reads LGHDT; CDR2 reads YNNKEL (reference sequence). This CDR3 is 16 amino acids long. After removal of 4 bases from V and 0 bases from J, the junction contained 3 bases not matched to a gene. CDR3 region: CASSLGTGASNQPQHF. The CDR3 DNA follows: TGTGCCAGCAGCCTAGGGACAGGGGCTAGCAATCAGCCCCAGCATTTT.

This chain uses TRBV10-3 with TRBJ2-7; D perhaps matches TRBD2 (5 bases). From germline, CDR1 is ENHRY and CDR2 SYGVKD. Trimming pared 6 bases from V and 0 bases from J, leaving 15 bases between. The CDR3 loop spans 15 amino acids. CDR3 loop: CAIRVSGGSSYEQYF. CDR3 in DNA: TGTGCCATCAGGGTCTCCGGAGGTAGCTCCTACGAGCAGTACTTC.

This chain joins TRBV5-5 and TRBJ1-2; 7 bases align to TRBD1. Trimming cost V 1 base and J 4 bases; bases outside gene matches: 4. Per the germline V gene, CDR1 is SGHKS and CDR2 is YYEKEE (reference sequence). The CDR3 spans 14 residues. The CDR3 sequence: CASSLMTGPYGYTF. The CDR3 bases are TGTGCCAGCAGCTTGATGACAGGGCCCTATGGCTACACCTTC.

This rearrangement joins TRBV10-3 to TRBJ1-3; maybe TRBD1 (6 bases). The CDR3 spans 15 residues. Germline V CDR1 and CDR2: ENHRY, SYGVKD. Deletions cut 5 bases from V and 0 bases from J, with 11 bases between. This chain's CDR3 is CAISSGTSSGNTIYF. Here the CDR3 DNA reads TGTGCCATCAGTTCTGGGACAAGCTCTGGAAACACCATATATTTT.